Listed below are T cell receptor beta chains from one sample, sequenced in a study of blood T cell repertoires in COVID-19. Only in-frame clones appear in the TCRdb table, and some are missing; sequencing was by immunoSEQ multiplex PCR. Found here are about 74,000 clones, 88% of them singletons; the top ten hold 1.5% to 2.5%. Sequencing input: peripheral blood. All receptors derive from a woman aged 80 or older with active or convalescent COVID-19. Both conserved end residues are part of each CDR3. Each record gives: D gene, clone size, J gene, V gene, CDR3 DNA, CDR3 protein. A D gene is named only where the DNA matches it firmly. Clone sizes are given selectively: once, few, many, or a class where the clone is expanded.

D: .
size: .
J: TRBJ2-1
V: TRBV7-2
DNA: TGTGCCAGCAGCCCCCGTTTTCGTTCCTACAATGAGCAGTTCTTC
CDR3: CASSPRFRSYNEQFF

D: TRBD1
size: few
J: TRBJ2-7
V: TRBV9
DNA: TGTGCCAGCAGCGGTTCGACAGGGGGCGGTTACGAGCAGTACTTC
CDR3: CASSGSTGGGYEQYF

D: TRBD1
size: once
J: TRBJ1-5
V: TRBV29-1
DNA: TGCAGCGTTGAAGAGGCAGGGGGTGCGGGCAATCAGCCCCAGCATTTT
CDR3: CSVEEAGGAGNQPQHF

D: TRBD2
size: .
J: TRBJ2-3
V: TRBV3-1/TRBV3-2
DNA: TGTGCCAGCAGCCAAGAGGGGACATGCGGGAGGGAGCTAGATACGCAGTATTTT
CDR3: CASSQEGTCGRELDTQYF

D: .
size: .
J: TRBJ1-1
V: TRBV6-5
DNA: TGTGCCAGCAGTTATGTAGGGGCGGACACTGAAGCTTTCTTT
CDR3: CASSYVGADTEAFF

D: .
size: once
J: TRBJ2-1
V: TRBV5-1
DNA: TGCGCCAGCAGCCTACAGGGACACCCCTCCTACAATGAGCAGTTCTTC
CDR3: CASSLQGHPSYNEQFF

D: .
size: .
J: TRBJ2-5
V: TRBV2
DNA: TGTGCCAGCTGCGGGCAGGATCAAGAGACCCAGTACTTC
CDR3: CASCGQDQETQYF

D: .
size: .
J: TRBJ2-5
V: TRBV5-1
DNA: TGCGCCAGCAGCTTATACAGGGACCAAGAGACCCAGTACTTC
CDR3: CASSLYRDQETQYF

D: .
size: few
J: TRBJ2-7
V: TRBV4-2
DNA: TGTGCCAGCAGCCAGTCTCTAGCTTACGAGCAGTACTTC
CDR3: CASSQSLAYEQYF

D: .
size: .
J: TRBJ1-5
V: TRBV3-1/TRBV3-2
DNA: TGTGCCAGCAGCCAGGGGCCCATGATCCATTTT
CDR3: CASSQGPMIHF

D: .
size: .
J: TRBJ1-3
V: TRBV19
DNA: TGTGCCAGTAGCGGACAGTCCTCTGGAAACACCATATATTTT
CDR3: CASSGQSSGNTIYF

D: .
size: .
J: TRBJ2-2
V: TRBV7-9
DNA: TGTGCCAGCAGCTTAGACATCGCGAACACCGGGGAGCTGTTTTTT
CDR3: CASSLDIANTGELFF

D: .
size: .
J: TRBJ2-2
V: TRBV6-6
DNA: TGTGCCAGCAGTTACTTGTGGACTAATGGCCCCGGGGAGCTGTTTTTT
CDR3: CASSYLWTNGPGELFF

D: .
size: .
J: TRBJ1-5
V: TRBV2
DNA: TGTGCCAGCAGTGAAGCGTCCCCCCTCAGGGGTGGACAGCCCCAGCATTTT
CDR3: CASSEASPLRGGQPQHF

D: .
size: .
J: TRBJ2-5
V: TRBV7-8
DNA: TGTGCCAGCAGCTTATCCCGAGGAGAGACCCAGTACTTC
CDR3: CASSLSRGETQYF

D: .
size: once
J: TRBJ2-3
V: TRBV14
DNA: TGTGCCAGCAGCCAGACGGGAAAAGGGGATACGCAGTATTTT
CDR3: CASSQTGKGDTQYF

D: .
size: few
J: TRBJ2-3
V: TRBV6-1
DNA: TGTGCCAGCAGTGAATCGGGCCAGCGGGCGAATTATTTT
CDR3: CASSESGQRANYF

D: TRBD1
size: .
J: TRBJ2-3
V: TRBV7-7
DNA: TGTGCCAGCAGCCCCAAGGACAGGGAGTGGGGCACAGATACGCAGTATTTT
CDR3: CASSPKDREWGTDTQYF

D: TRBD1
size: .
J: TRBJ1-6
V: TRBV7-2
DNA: TGTGCCAGCAGGGTCGCCGGGACAGGGAATAATTCACCCCTCCACTTT
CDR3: CASRVAGTGNNSPLHF

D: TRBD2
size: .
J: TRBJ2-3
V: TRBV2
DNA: TGTGCCAGCAGTGAAGCCCTAGCGGGGGGACAAGATACGCAGTATTTT
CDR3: CASSEALAGGQDTQYF

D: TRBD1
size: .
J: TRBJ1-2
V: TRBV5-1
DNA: TGCGCCAGCAGCACCAGGGGGGCCCCTAACTATGGCTACACCTTC
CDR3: CASSTRGAPNYGYTF

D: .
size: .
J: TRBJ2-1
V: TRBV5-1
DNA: TGCGCCAGCAGCATCAACCCCCAGGGGTCCTACAATGAGCAGTTCTTC
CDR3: CASSINPQGSYNEQFF

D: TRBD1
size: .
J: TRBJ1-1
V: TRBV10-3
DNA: TGTGCCATCCGACAGGGACTGGAAGCTTTCTTT
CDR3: CAIRQGLEAFF

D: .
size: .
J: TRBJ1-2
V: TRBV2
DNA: TGTGCCAGCAGTGAATATTTGAACGCCAACTACAACTATGGCTACACCTTC
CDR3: CASSEYLNANYNYGYTF

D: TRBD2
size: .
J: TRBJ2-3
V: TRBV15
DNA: TGTGCCACCAGCAGACTAGCGGGGGGTACGGATACGCAGTATTTT
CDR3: CATSRLAGGTDTQYF

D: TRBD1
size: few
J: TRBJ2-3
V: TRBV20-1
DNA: TGCAGTGCTAGTGAAAGACAGGGGCGCACAGATACGCAGTATTTT
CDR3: CSASERQGRTDTQYF

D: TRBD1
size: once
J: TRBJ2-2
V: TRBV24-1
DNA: TGTGCCACCAGTGATTTGACAGGGGACGGTTCCGGGGAGCTGTTTTTT
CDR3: CATSDLTGDGSGELFF

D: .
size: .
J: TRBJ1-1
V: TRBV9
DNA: TGTGCCAGCAGCGTAGGTAACAGCCCAATGAACACTGAAGCTTTCTTT
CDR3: CASSVGNSPMNTEAFF

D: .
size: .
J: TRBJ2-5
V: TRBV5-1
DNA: TGCGCCAGCAGCTTACGGGGGATCGGGGAGACCCAGTACTTC
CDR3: CASSLRGIGETQYF

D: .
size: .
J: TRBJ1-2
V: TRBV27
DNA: TGTGCCAGCACTTCCATGAAACAGGGCCCCATCAACTATGGCTACACCTTC
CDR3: CASTSMKQGPINYGYTF

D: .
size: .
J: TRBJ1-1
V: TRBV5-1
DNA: TGCGCCAGCAGCCCTTATCGGGACAAGAACACTGAAGCTTTCTTT
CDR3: CASSPYRDKNTEAFF

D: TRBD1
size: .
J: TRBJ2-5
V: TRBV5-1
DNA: TGCGCCAGCAGCGGCGCCGGGACAGCGGAAGAGACCCAGTACTTC
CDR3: CASSGAGTAEETQYF

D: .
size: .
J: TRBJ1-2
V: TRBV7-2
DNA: TGTGCCAGCAGCCCTGGGGTGAGGGAGAGCTATGGCTACACCTTC
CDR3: CASSPGVRESYGYTF